This TCR beta chain came from a study of radiotherapy plus CTLA-4 blockade in lung cancer. Study summary: Objective responses were observed in 15% to 20% of patients, and disease control was achieved by approximately 32%.

Study-wide results and limits: In blood, TCR clones derived from the tumor expanded after radiotherapy plus ipilimumab.

This clone was picked up one time. Its target is not known. Chemo-refractory metastatic non-small-cell lung cancer patients were treated with focal radiation plus CTLA-4 blockade with ipilimumab. Germline values: CDR1 SEHNR, CDR2 FQNEAQ (reference sequence). CDR3 length: 13 residues. The V gene lost 2 bases and the J gene lost 5 bases, with 9 bases spanning the gap. Produced via immunoSEQ multiplex PCR; TCRdb's table is partial and in-frame only. Among some 64,000 clones listed, approximately 80% were seen once. The sample consisted of peripheral blood, taken from a patient treated with radiotherapy plus ipilimumab. The chain is built from TRBV7-9 and TRBJ2-5; D remains ambiguous. The source of this sequence is a human donor with non-small cell lung cancer who had a complete response to radiotherapy plus ipilimumab. The CDR3 nucleotides are TGTGCCAGCAGCTTATCGGTTTCGGAGACCCAGTACTTC. Translating it yields CASSLSVSETQYF.